One sample yielded the 13 T cell receptor beta chains listed below, sequenced in a study of control samples from healthy donors and cancer patients. Clones were sequenced by immunoSEQ multiplex PCR, and TCRdb holds only the in-frame ones, with some missing. The sample has about 84,000 clones; roughly 91% are singletons. The sequencing sample was made of blood. These receptor sequences come from a man between 50 and 59 years old in good health.

This clone was seen once. This chain uses TRBV2 with TRBJ2-3, with TRBD2 as a possible D gene (6 bases). There are 15 residues in the CDR3. CDR1 and CDR2 from the germline V gene are SNHLY and FYNNEI. Trimming removed 8 bases at V and 3 bases at J, with 18 bases between. DNA for the CDR3: TGTGCCAGCCGGAGGGGATTGGCGGTGACAGATACGCAGTATTTT. Residues: CASRRGLAVTDTQYF.

The rearrangement links TRBV4-3 to TRBJ1-2; the D is unclear. This CDR3 comprises 18 residues. V lost 0 bases and J 5 bases, leaving 22 bases between the germline ends. CDR1 and CDR2 (germline): LGHNA, YSLEER. The CDR3 DNA reads as TGCGCCAGCAGCCAAGAGATTGGAGGGTTAGGGTCTAGTTATGGCTACACCTTC. Its protein product is CASSQEIGGLGSSYGYTF.

This clone was counted a single time. The chain carries TRBV5-1 and TRBJ2-5, with 7 bases lining up with TRBD1. Per germline, CDR1 SGHRS and CDR2 YFSETQ. The CDR3 sequence is 16 residues long. The V and J ends lost 0 bases and 4 bases, in that order; junction bases with no gene match: 9. CDR3 nucleotides: TGCGCCAGCAGCTTGGCCTCTCGACCAGGGGGAGAGACCCAGTACTTC. As protein: CASSLASRPGGETQYF.

This clone showed up just once. The chain joins TRBV19 to TRBJ1-1; a possible D gene is TRBD1 (5 bases). Trimming took 3 bases from V and 10 from J, leaving 21 bases between them. This CDR3 comprises 15 residues. The germline V gene encodes CDR1 LNHDA and CDR2 SQIVND (reference sequence). The CDR3 coding sequence is TGTGCCAGTAGTATTCCCGGCAGGGAGGTTGGGGGAGCTTTCTTT. Amino acids: CASSIPGREVGGAFF.

The V call is TRBV12-3 or TRBV12-4, the J call TRBJ1-1, with 8 positions matching TRBD1. J gave up 11 bases and V 4 bases, and 6 bases lay outside the gene matches. This CDR3 contains 12 residues. The DNA of the CDR3 is TGTGCCAGCAGTTCGGACAGGGTGGGGGCTTTCTTT. It yields the protein CASSSDRVGAFF.

This clone came up once. This chain joins TRBV10-2 and TRBJ1-6; D is ambiguous. Trimming shortened V by 6 bases and J by 1 base, and 10 bases separated the two germline ends. Germline V lookup: CDR1 WSHSY, CDR2 SAAADI. The CDR3 totals 15 residues. The CDR3 protein is CASRAIGSYNSPLHF. The CDR3 region has the DNA TGCGCCAGCAGAGCCATAGGGTCCTATAATTCACCCCTCCACTTT.

The J gene is TRBJ1-1, the V gene TRBV11-3, with 7 positions matching TRBD1. V was pared by 5 bases and J by 6 bases, with 12 bases of the junction left unmatched. CDR1 and CDR2 (germline): SGHNT, YENEEA. The CDR3 has 15 residues. The CDR3 is CASSPLTGRAAEAFF. The DNA for the CDR3 is TGTGCCAGCAGCCCCCTGACAGGGAGAGCCGCTGAAGCTTTCTTT. The full variable domain, rest sourced from reference TRBV11-3 and TRBJ1-1, is EAGVVQSPRYKIIEKKQPVAFWCNPISGHNTLYWYLQNLGQGPELLIRYENEEAVDDSQLPKDRFSAERLKGVDSTLKIQPAELGDSAVYLCASSPLTGRAAEAFFGQGTRLTVV.

Comment on this clone: This sequence may be a read error, since a much larger clone differs from it by one base. V usage is TRBV9 and J usage is TRBJ2-7, with D unclear. The CDR3 extends over 14 amino acids. The germline V gene encodes CDR1 SGDLS and CDR2 YYNGEE. The CDR3 sequence is CTSSVADSSYEQYF. The CDR3 coding sequence is TGTACCAGCAGCGTAGCTGATAGCTCCTACGAGCAGTACTTC.

The V gene is TRBV11-2, the J gene TRBJ1-2, with a possible D match to TRBD1 (6 bases). The CDR3 is 15 residues long. Deletions cut 0 bases from V and 1 base from J, with 9 bases between. Germline CDR1 SGHAT, CDR2 FQNNGV. The CDR3 region has the DNA TGTGCCAGCAGCTTAGAAGGAGGGGGTAACTATGGCTACACCTTC. Its protein product is CASSLEGGGNYGYTF.

V gene TRBV11-2 combines with J gene TRBJ2-1, with 10 bases matching TRBD1. Germline CDR1 SGHAT, CDR2 FQNNGV. V dropped 6 bases and J dropped 4; count of bases not matched to a gene: 3. The CDR3 sequence is 14 residues long. This CDR3 reads CASSMGQGYNEQFF. DNA of the CDR3: TGTGCCAGCAGTATGGGACAGGGGTACAATGAGCAGTTCTTC.

The J gene is TRBJ1-5, the V gene TRBV6-2 or TRBV6-3; unclear D gene. The CDR3 consists of 13 residues. Germline V gene lookup returns CDR1 MNHEY and CDR2 SVGEGT. Trimming cost V 1 base and J 3 bases, with 4 bases left between them. This chain's CDR3 is CASSYYANQPQHF. The CDR3, as DNA: TGTGCCAGCAGTTACTACGCCAATCAGCCCCAGCATTTT.

CDR3 coding DNA: TGTGCCAGCAGCCCTTACACCGGGACAGGCTACGAGCAGTACTTC. Its protein is CASSPYTGTGYEQYF. The rearrangement joins TRBV11-2 to TRBJ2-7, with TRBD1 identical over 8 bases. CDR1 and CDR2 (germline): SGHAT, FQNNGV. The length of the CDR3 is 15 residues. V shed 5 bases and J 3 bases; nucleotides not matched to a gene: 9.

This chain joins TRBV6-5 and TRBJ1-1; unclear D gene. The CDR3 spans 15 residues. Germline CDR1 reads MNHEY; CDR2 reads SVGAGI. The germline V and J ends were trimmed by 2 bases and 6 bases, with 16 bases remaining between them. The CDR3 loop reads CASSYRLSGQAEAFF. As DNA, the CDR3 is TGTGCCAGCAGTTACAGACTGAGTGGTCAGGCTGAAGCTTTCTTT.